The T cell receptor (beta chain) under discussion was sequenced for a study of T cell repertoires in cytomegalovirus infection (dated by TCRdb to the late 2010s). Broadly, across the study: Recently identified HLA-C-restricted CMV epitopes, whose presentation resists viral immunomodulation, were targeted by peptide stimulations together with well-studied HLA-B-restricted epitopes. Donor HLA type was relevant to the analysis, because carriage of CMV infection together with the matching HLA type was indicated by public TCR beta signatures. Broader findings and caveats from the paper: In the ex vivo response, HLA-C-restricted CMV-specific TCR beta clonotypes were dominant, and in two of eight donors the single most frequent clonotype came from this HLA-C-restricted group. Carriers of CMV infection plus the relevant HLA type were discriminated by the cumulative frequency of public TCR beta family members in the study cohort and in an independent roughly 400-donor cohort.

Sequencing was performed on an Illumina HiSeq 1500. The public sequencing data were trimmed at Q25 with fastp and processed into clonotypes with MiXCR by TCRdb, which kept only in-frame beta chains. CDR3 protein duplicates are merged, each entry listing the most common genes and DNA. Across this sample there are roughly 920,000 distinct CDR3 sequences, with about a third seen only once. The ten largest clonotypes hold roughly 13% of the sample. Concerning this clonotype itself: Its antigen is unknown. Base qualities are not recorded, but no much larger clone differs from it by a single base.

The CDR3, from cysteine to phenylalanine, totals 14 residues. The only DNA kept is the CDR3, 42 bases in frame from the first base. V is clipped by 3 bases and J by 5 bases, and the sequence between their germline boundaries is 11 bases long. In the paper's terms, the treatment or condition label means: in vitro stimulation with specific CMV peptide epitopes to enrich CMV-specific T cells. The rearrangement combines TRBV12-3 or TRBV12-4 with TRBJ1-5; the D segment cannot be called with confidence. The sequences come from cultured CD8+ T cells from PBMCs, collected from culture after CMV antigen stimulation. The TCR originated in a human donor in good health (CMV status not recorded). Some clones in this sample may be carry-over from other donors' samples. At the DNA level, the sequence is TGTGCCAGCAGTTTGAGCGTGGCTCATCAGCCCCAGCATTTT. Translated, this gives CASSLSVAHQPQHF.